This TCR beta chain was sequenced in a study of cytomegalovirus exposure and HLA in healthy donors. Amplification used 60 Vbeta primers and 13 Jbeta primers. Sequencing used immunoSEQ multiplex PCR; TCRdb keeps in-frame clones, though not all of them. The profile shows 170,000 or so clones, roughly 75% of them singletons. The TCR originated in a woman aged 50 to 65 in good health and CMV-seropositive. Sequenced input: PBMCs.

The CDR3 coding sequence is TGTGCCAGCAGCGGCTTCGACGGACAGGGATCGGGGACCCAGTACTTC. Amino acids: CASSGFDGQGSGTQYF. V gene TRBV9 combines with J gene TRBJ2-5, with 8 bases identical to TRBD1. V gave up 3 bases and J gave up 7 bases; unmatched junction bases: 14. The CDR3 contains 16 residues. Germline-derived CDR1 and CDR2 are SGDLS and YYNGEE.